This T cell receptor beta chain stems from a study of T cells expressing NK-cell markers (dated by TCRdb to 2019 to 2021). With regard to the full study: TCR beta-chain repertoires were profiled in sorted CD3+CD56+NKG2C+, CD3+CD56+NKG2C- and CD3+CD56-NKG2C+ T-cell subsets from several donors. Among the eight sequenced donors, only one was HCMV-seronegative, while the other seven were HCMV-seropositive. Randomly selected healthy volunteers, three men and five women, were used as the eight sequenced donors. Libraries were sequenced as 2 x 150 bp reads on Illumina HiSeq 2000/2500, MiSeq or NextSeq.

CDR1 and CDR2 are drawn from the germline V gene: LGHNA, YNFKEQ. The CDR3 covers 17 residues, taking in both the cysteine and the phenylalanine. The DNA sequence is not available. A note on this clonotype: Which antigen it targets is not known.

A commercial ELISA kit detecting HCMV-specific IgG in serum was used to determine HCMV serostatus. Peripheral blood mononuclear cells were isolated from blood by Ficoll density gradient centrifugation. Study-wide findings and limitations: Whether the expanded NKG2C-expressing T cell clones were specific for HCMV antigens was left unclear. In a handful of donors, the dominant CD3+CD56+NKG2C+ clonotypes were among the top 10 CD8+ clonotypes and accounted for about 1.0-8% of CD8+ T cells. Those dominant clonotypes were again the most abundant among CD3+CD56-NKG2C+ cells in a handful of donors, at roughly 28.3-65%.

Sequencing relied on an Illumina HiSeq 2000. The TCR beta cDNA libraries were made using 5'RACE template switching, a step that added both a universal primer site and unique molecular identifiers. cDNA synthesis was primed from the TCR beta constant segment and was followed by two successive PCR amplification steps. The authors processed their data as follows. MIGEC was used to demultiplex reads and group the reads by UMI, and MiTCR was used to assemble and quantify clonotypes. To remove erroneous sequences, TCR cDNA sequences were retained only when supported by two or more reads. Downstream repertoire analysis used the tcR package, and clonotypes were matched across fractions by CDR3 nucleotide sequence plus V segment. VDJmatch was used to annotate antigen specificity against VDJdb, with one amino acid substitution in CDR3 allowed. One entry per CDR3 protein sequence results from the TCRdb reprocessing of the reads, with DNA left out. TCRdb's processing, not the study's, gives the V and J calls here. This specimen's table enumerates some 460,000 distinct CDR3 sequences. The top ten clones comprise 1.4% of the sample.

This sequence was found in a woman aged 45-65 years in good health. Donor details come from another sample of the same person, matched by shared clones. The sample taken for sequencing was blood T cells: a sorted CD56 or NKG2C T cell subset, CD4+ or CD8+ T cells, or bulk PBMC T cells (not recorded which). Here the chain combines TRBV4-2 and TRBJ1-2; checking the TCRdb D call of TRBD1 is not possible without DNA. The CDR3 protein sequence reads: CASSQDLWGAGDYGYTF.